Shown below are 25 T cell receptor beta chains from a single sample sequenced in a study of cytotoxic CD8 clonotypes in ibrutinib-treated CLL. Measured with immunoSEQ multiplex PCR; TCRdb has only the in-frame clones, and not every one. Here the sample spans roughly 30,000 clones, 60% to 85% being singletons. This sample comprised PBMCs, obtained after 36 months of ibrutinib treatment. These receptors were taken from a human donor with chronic lymphocytic leukemia.

This chain uses TRBV5-1 with TRBJ1-1; D not certain. Trimming cost V 5 bases and J 1 base, with 15 bases left between them. The CDR3 is made up of 15 amino acids. The germline gives CDR1 SGHRS, CDR2 YFSETQ. The CDR3 DNA follows: TGCGCCAGCAGTTGGAACGAGGGAGCGAACACTGAAGCTTTCTTT. It codes for CASSWNEGANTEAFF.

This clone was detected only once. This chain connects TRBV5-1 to TRBJ2-3; TRBD1 aligns across 9 bases. The CDR3 consists of 16 residues. The germline V gene has CDR1 SGHRS and CDR2 YFSETQ. Germline trimming cut 4 bases from V and 4 bases from J; bases unmatched to any gene: 10. For the CDR3, the DNA is TGCGCCAGCAGCACCGCACAGGGGGCAGTTGCAGATACGCAGTATTTT. Its protein product is CASSTAQGAVADTQYF.

The chain recombines TRBV6-6 with TRBJ2-2; tentatively, D is TRBD1 or TRBD2 (5 bases each). The CDR3 has 16 residues. The ends were cut back, 4 bases at V and 0 bases at J, with 12 bases in the middle. CDR1 and CDR2 from the germline V gene are MNHNY and SVGAGI (reference sequence). CDR3 loop: CASSFWDGSNTGELFF. CDR3 nucleotides: TGTGCCAGCAGTTTCTGGGACGGTTCGAACACCGGGGAGCTGTTTTTT.

The chain links TRBV10-3 to TRBJ2-7; TRBD2 agrees at 9 bases. This CDR3 is built from 13 residues. V gave up 6 bases and J gave up 3 bases; unmatched junction bases: 3. Per germline, CDR1 ENHRY and CDR2 SYGVKD. The CDR3 protein is CAIRAGGNYEQYF. The CDR3 coding sequence is TGTGCCATCAGAGCGGGAGGAAACTACGAGCAGTACTTC.

CDR3 DNA sequence: TGTGCCAGTAGTTCCCTCATGGAAGGCTACGAGCAGTACTTC. It yields the protein CASSSLMEGYEQYF. The chain uses TRBV19 and TRBJ2-7; D not certain. Germline V gene lookup returns CDR1 LNHDA and CDR2 SQIVND (reference sequence). This CDR3 is 14 amino acids long. V shed 5 bases and J shed 3 bases, with 14 bases lying between them. Full variable domain (remainder filled in from reference TRBV19 and TRBJ2-7): DGGITQSPKYLFRKEGQNVTLSCEQNLNHDAMYWYRQDPGQGLRLIYYSQIVNDFQKGDIAEGYSVSREKKESFPLTVTSAQKNPTAFYLCASSSLMEGYEQYFGPGTRLTVT.

The J gene is TRBJ1-6, the V gene TRBV2; the match to TRBD1 covers 10 bases. V lost 2 bases to trimming and J lost 7 bases; unmatched junction nucleotides: 5. The CDR3 length is 16 residues. Germline loops: CDR1 SNHLY, CDR2 FYNNEI. The CDR3 protein is CASSELGTGVNSPLHF. CDR3 in DNA: TGTGCCAGCAGTGAATTAGGGACAGGGGTGAATTCACCCCTCCACTTT.

V gene TRBV10-2 combines with J gene TRBJ1-1; TRBD1 matches 11 bases. The germline gives CDR1 WSHSY, CDR2 SAAADI. J was trimmed by 9 bases and V by 9 bases; bases with no gene match: 6. CDR3 length: 12 residues. The DNA of the CDR3 is TGCGCCAGTGGACAGGGGGCTGGGAAAGCTTTCTTT. Its protein is CASGQGAGKAFF.

This sequence joins TRBV6-6 and TRBJ1-3; 9 nucleotides match TRBD1. The trim removed 6 bases at V and 0 bases at J, leaving 6 bases unmatched. The germline V gene encodes CDR1 MNHNY and CDR2 SVGAGI (reference sequence). This CDR3 has 16 residues. The CDR3 sequence: CASRGTGFVSGNTIYF. DNA of the CDR3: TGTGCCAGCAGGGGGACAGGGTTCGTCTCTGGAAACACCATATATTTT.

V is TRBV9 and J is TRBJ2-7; no firm D call. The CDR3 is made up of 12 amino acids. The V end lost 0 bases, the J end lost 2 bases, and 3 bases lay between the germline ends. Germline V gene data show CDR1 as SGDLS and CDR2 as YYNGEE. The CDR3 sequence: CASSVVTYEQYF. Written as DNA, the CDR3 is TGTGCCAGCAGCGTAGTGACCTACGAGCAGTACTTC. Filled out from reference TRBV9 and TRBJ2-7, the complete variable domain reads DSGVTQTPKHLITATGQRVTLRCSPRSGDLSVYWYQQSLDQGLQFLIQYYNGEERAKGNILERFSAQQFPDLHSELNLSSLELGDSALYFCASSVVTYEQYFGPGTRLTVT.

V usage is TRBV4-2 and J usage is TRBJ2-5; possibly TRBD2 for D (6 bases). The V end was cut by 2 bases, the J end by 4 bases, with 14 bases between. Germline V CDR1 and CDR2: LGHNA, YNFKEQ. CDR3 length equals 15 residues. As DNA, the CDR3 is TGTGCCAGCAGCCAACCCGGGACTCCCGGAGAGACCCAGTACTTC. The encoded protein is CASSQPGTPGETQYF.

In this sample, this clone turned up a few times. The gene calls are TRBV5-1 and TRBJ2-7; 7 nucleotides line up with TRBD1. CDR1 SGHRS and CDR2 YFSETQ come from the germline V gene. The trim removed 4 bases at V and 2 bases at J, leaving 12 bases unmatched. This CDR3 is 16 amino acids long. CDR3 DNA sequence: TGCGCCAGCAGCCCAAGTAGGGGACAGATGACCTACGAGCAGTACTTC. This encodes CASSPSRGQMTYEQYF.

The J gene is TRBJ2-4, the V gene TRBV9; D not resolved. Trimming took 0 bases from V and 5 from J, leaving 9 bases between them. CDR1 and CDR2 from the germline V gene are SGDLS and YYNGEE. This CDR3 spans 14 amino acids. The CDR3 spells CASSVDPGQNIQYF. CDR3 coding DNA: TGTGCCAGCAGCGTAGACCCTGGCCAAAACATTCAGTACTTC.

This chain uses TRBV7-9 with TRBJ1-3; D gene ambiguous. Trimming cost V 5 bases and J 7 bases, with 3 bases left between them. The CDR3 sequence is 10 residues long. Germline V gene data show CDR1 as SEHNR and CDR2 as FQNEAQ (reference sequence). The CDR3 protein is CASSGNTIYF. DNA of the CDR3: TGTGCCAGCAGCGGGAACACCATATATTTT.

The gene calls are TRBV7-9 and TRBJ1-2; D uncertain. Trimming took 1 base from V and 6 from J, leaving 15 bases between them. The CDR3 is 15 residues long. Germline V lookup: CDR1 SEHNR, CDR2 FQNEAQ (reference sequence). The CDR3 DNA follows: TGTGCCAGCAGCTTAGGGTGGGTGACATCCGATGGCTACACCTTC. This encodes CASSLGWVTSDGYTF.

This chain connects TRBV6-6 to TRBJ2-1; the D call may be TRBD1 or TRBD2 (5 bases each). The germline CDR1 and CDR2 sequences are MNHNY and SVGAGI (reference sequence). The CDR3 contains 14 residues. The V gene lost 0 bases and the J gene lost 7 bases, with 10 bases spanning the gap. The CDR3 reads CASSYSGTQNEQFF. DNA for the CDR3: TGTGCCAGCAGTTACTCGGGGACGCAAAATGAGCAGTTCTTC.

The V call is TRBV5-6, the J call TRBJ2-4, with TRBD1 matching over 7 bases. Germline V gene data show CDR1 as SGHDT and CDR2 as YYEEEE. The CDR3 consists of 13 residues. The V and J ends lost 4 bases and 9 bases, in that order; junction bases with no gene match: 7. CDR3 in DNA: TGTGCCAGCAGCCGACAGGGTTACGGCATTCAGTACTTC. This encodes CASSRQGYGIQYF. Full variable domain (missing parts from reference TRBV5-6 and TRBJ2-4): DAGVTQSPTHLIKTRGQQVTLRCSPKSGHDTVSWYQQALGQGPQFIFQYYEEEERQRGNFPDRFSGHQFPNYSSELNVNALLLGDSALYLCASSRQGYGIQYFGAGTRLSVL.

In this sample, this clone turned up once. The chain joins TRBV5-1 to TRBJ2-7; weak D call: TRBD2 (6 bases). V was trimmed by 2 bases and J by 0 bases, leaving 15 bases between them. Germline CDR1 SGHRS, CDR2 YFSETQ. The CDR3 spans 16 residues. This chain's CDR3 is CASSFSIDGSSYEQYF. The CDR3 DNA follows: TGCGCCAGCAGCTTCTCAATCGACGGGAGCTCCTACGAGCAGTACTTC.

The chain carries TRBV19 and TRBJ2-7, with 10 bases aligning to TRBD1. The CDR3 has 17 residues. CDR1 and CDR2 (germline): LNHDA, SQIVND (reference sequence). The trim removed 5 bases at V and 4 bases at J, leaving 14 bases unmatched. CDR3 DNA: TGTGCCAGTAGTTGGGGAAGGCCGGGACAGGGGTTTTACGAGCAGTACTTC. Amino acids: CASSWGRPGQGFYEQYF.

The V gene is TRBV5-5, the J gene TRBJ2-5; a possible D gene is TRBD1 (5 bases). CDR3 length equals 13 residues. Germline V gene lookup returns CDR1 SGHKS and CDR2 YYEKEE (reference sequence). V was shortened by 1 base and J by 4 bases, with 8 bases between the two germline ends. The CDR3: CASSLLGLETQYF. The CDR3 region has the DNA TGTGCCAGCAGCTTGCTGGGGCTAGAGACCCAGTACTTC.

The chain is built from TRBV5-6 and TRBJ1-6, with a possible D match to TRBD1 (6 bases). The CDR3 is 15 residues long. The V end lost 4 bases, the J end lost 6 bases, and 14 bases lay between the germline ends. CDR1 SGHDT and CDR2 YYEEEE come from the germline V gene. The DNA of the CDR3 is TGTGCCAGCAGCCTTCTTACAGGGTTTAATTCACCCCTCCACTTT. Amino acid sequence: CASSLLTGFNSPLHF.

The V gene is TRBV6-5, the J gene TRBJ2-1, with 8 bases fitting TRBD2. V lost 4 bases to trimming and J lost 7 bases; unmatched junction nucleotides: 6. Looked up from germline, CDR1 is MNHEY and CDR2 is SVGAGI. The CDR3 sequence is 14 residues long. The CDR3 DNA reads TGTGCCAGCAGTTCGGGGGGGCCGGGGAATGAGCAGTTCTTC. Its protein product is CASSSGGPGNEQFF.

CDR3 nucleotides: TGCGCCAGCAGCCAAGTAGGTACGCAGTATTTT. Translating gives CASSQVGTQYF. V is TRBV4-1 and J is TRBJ2-3; no clear D gene. The CDR3 sequence is 11 residues long. In germline, CDR1 is MGHRA, CDR2 YSYEKL. Trimming took 1 base from V and 8 from J, leaving 4 bases between them.

The rearrangement uses TRBV27 and TRBJ2-1; perhaps TRBD2 as D (5 bases). V lost 3 bases, J lost 1 base, and 10 bases lay in between. Per germline, CDR1 MNHEY and CDR2 SMNVEV (reference sequence). The CDR3 length is 15 residues. For the CDR3, the DNA is TGTGCCAGCAGTTTTAAGGACTCATCCTACAATGAGCAGTTCTTC. Residues: CASSFKDSSYNEQFF.

The chain couples TRBV27 to TRBJ1-5; no clear D. Deletions cut 6 bases from V and 11 bases from J, with 2 bases between. Germline loops: CDR1 MNHEY, CDR2 SMNVEV (reference sequence). The CDR3 is 8 residues long. CDR3 sequence: CASRSQHF. CDR3 DNA sequence: TGTGCCAGCAGGTCCCAGCATTTT.

V usage is TRBV9 and J usage is TRBJ1-4; D is unclear. This CDR3 region has 13 residues. Germline V gives CDR1 SGDLS, CDR2 YYNGEE. The germline V and J ends were trimmed by 0 bases and 5 bases, with 5 bases remaining between them. The CDR3 DNA follows: TGTGCCAGCAGCGTAGGCGAGAATGAAAAACTGTTTTTT. Its translation: CASSVGENEKLFF. Complete variable domain (other parts from reference TRBV9 and TRBJ1-4): DSGVTQTPKHLITATGQRVTLRCSPRSGDLSVYWYQQSLDQGLQFLIQYYNGEERAKGNILERFSAQQFPDLHSELNLSSLELGDSALYFCASSVGENEKLFFGSGTQLSVL.